These T cell receptor beta chains were read from a single sample in a study of radiation and T cells in renal cell carcinoma. Generated by immunoSEQ multiplex PCR, the TCRdb table keeps only in-frame clones and is missing some. The table has 100,000 to 150,000 clones, approximately 90% seen once. The sample was blood, taken from a patient whose treatment included radiotherapy and nephrectomy. These receptors originate from a woman in her seventies with renal cell carcinoma. The CDR3 runs from the conserved cysteine through the conserved F or W.

CATSRDRRSSYEQYF	TRBJ2-7	TRBV15
CASSLASGQNYGYTF	TRBJ1-2	TRBV5-4
CASSNTMDEQFF	TRBJ2-1	TRBV11-3
CASSFAGYTDTQYF	TRBJ2-3	TRBV11-1
CSVSPGNTEAFF	TRBJ1-1	TRBV29-1
CASRLLAASYNEQFF	TRBJ2-1	TRBV5-1
CASNTGVNTEAFF	TRBJ1-1	TRBV6-5
CASSLVSQPQHF	TRBJ1-5	TRBV7-2
CASSPGDRETGYTF	TRBJ1-2	TRBV7-2
CSASTSHEQFF	TRBJ2-1	TRBV20-1
CATVKTSGSTDTQYF	TRBJ2-3	TRBV27
CASNQHSVGDTGELFF	TRBJ2-2	TRBV9
CASSPATVMNTEAFF	TRBJ1-1	TRBV18
CAWSPPGGRQPQHF	TRBJ1-5	TRBV30
CASSRPWNSQETQYF	TRBJ2-5	TRBV19
CASQGSGNTIYF	TRBJ1-3	TRBV2
CASSSGINYGYTF	TRBJ1-2	TRBV4-3
CASSTLGGGTSNQPQHF	TRBJ1-5	TRBV19
CASSTPSSYNSPLHF	TRBJ1-6	TRBV28
CASSLTGTGNEKLFF	TRBJ1-4	TRBV5-8
CASSPEGGPGNTIYF	TRBJ1-3	TRBV4-1
CATSPRGGGETQYF	TRBJ2-5	TRBV15
CASSLRGRQDFIYEQYF	TRBJ2-7	TRBV28
CASSEKEAGGRQPQHF	TRBJ1-5	TRBV6-1
CASRTGPGNTIYF	TRBJ1-3	TRBV6-1
CASSLEAQGYTGELFF	TRBJ2-2	TRBV7-2
CASSLGGDRNQPQHF	TRBJ1-5	TRBV5-1
CASSPRQGPNTEAFF	TRBJ1-1	TRBV9
CASGNTASSYEQYF	TRBJ2-7	TRBV6-6
CAWVWNTEAFF	TRBJ1-1	TRBV30
CATSRDRGVGGYTF	TRBJ1-2	TRBV15
CASSIGGTGRTEAFF	TRBJ1-1	TRBV19
CASSLAGAVETQYF	TRBJ2-5	TRBV5-1
CASSFNGGDSVEETQYF	TRBJ2-5	TRBV28
CASRGDSYEQYF	TRBJ2-7	TRBV5-1
CAISEMLAGGPKDTQYF	TRBJ2-3	TRBV10-3
CASKGTVNTEAFF	TRBJ1-1	TRBV25-1
CASSPGTSGPLSQETQYF	TRBJ2-5	TRBV7-2
CASSLPSGATDTQYF	TRBJ2-3	TRBV5-5
CASSLAYERTGELFF	TRBJ2-2	TRBV5-1
CASSPGGWDKAFYGYTF	TRBJ1-2	TRBV7-2
CASSKPGLATMTYEQYF	TRBJ2-7	TRBV27
CASSYSDPGNTEAFF	TRBJ1-1	TRBV6-6
CASSRSPGNTIYF	TRBJ1-3	TRBV14
CASSTTSGIYNEQFF	TRBJ2-1	TRBV9
CASSVGETNNEQFF	TRBJ2-1	TRBV9
CASSSFSGGPETQYF	TRBJ2-5	TRBV5-1
CASSPERLNAEAFF	TRBJ1-1	TRBV5-4
CASSSPGPGADSGANVLTF	TRBJ2-6	TRBV5-4
CASSPGTGTNTEAFF	TRBJ1-1	TRBV7-3
CASSVATGTGSDTEAFF	TRBJ1-1	TRBV9
CASSLVPPGEQFF	TRBJ2-1	TRBV5-1
CASSASTDTQYF	TRBJ2-3	TRBV9
CASSFVGRGGNTDTQYF	TRBJ2-3	TRBV5-4
CASSIYRVSTEAFF	TRBJ1-1	TRBV7-2